The sequence of this T cell receptor (beta chain) was determined in a study of blood T cell repertoires in COVID-19. Across the whole study: Whether acute or convalescent, the COVID-19 samples came from the United States, Italy and Spain. PBMCs, B-cell-depleted T cells, or T cells provided the cDNA or gDNA that made up the material.

Trimming took 1 base from V and 3 from J, leaving 6 bases between them. There are 13 residues in the CDR3. CDR1 is LNHNV and CDR2 is YYDKDF in the germline V gene (reference sequence). Produced via immunoSEQ multiplex PCR; TCRdb's table is partial and in-frame only. This sample yields 180,000 or so clones, of which around 90% are seen a single time; 6.7% belongs to the top ten. Material: peripheral blood. The chain recombines TRBV15 with TRBJ1-1; D unresolved. The clonotype comes from a man in his forties or fifties with acute or convalescent COVID-19. The CDR3 DNA sequence: TGTGCCACCAGCAGAGGAGGGTACACTGAAGCTTTCTTT. Translation gives CATSRGGYTEAFF.